The text below deals with one T cell receptor (beta chain). Antigen specificity is unknown. The data originate from a study of chemoradiotherapy in HPV16-positive cancers. Overall study results and limits: During treatment, candidate HPV-specific clones and E7-related motifs expanded in tumor.

Repeated repertoire sampling spanned the course of chemoradiotherapy. The V end was cut by 2 bases, the J end by 6 bases, with 11 bases between. CDR3 length: 14 amino acids. CDR1 and CDR2 from the germline V gene are SGHTA and FQGNSA. The table came from immunoSEQ multiplex PCR; TCRdb's copy has only in-frame clones and leaves some out. This repertoire shows tens of thousands of clones, about 91% found once; its top ten account for less than 25%. This sequence joins TRBV7-2 and TRBJ1-5; D unresolved. Sequences were derived from blood, sampled from a patient who underwent chemoradiotherapy. This clonotype originated in a human donor with HPV-associated anogenital cancer. The CDR3 nucleotides read TGTGCCAGCAGCTTAACGAAGGAGGGTCAGCCCCAGCATTTT. Translation: CASSLTKEGQPQHF.